This T cell receptor beta chain was identified during a study of identical twins. The study's findings and limits: Memory repertoires showed no such pattern, whereas abundant cord blood beta clonotypes carried fewer insertions.

This clonotype has at least ten counts. Antigen: not known. TCRdb reanalysed the 5' RACE reads using MiXCR and keeps one entry per CDR3 protein. The table records about 240,000 distinct CDR3 sequences, roughly a tenth of them present only once. V dropped 4 bases and J dropped 3; count of bases not matched to a gene: 3. The CDR3 has 14 residues. Germline CDR1 MNHNS, CDR2 SASEGT. The chain couples TRBV6-1 to TRBJ1-2; 9 nucleotides line up with TRBD1. The origin of this receptor is a man in his fifties or sixties in good health. Sequencing used memory T cells sorted from blood. DNA for the CDR3: TGTGCCAGCAGTGTCCGGGACAGGGACTATGGCTACACCTTC. Translation gives CASSVRDRDYGYTF.